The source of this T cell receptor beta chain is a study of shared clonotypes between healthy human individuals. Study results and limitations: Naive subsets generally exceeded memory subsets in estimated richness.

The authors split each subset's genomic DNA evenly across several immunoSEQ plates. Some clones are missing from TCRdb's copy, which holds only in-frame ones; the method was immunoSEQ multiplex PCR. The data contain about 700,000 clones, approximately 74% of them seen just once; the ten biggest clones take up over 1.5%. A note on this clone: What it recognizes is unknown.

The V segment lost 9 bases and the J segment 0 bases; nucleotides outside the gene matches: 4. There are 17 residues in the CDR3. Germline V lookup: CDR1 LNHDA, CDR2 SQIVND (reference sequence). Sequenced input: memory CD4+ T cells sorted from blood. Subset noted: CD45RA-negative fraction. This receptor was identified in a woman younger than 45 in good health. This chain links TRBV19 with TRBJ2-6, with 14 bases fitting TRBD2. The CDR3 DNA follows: TGTGCCAGCACGGGACTAGCGGGAGTCTCTGGGGCCAACGTCCTGACTTTC. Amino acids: CASTGLAGVSGANVLTF.